Below, one T cell receptor beta chain is given with its context. Sequenced by immunoSEQ multiplex PCR; TCRdb stores in-frame clones only, minus some. The table shows 100,000 to 150,000 clones, with around 86% occurring only once. The data derive from a study of control samples from healthy donors and cancer patients. Looked up from germline, CDR1 is MNHNY and CDR2 is SVGAGI (reference sequence). This CDR3 contains 16 residues. The junction had 6 bases not matched to a gene; V was cut back by 3 bases and J by 2 bases. J is TRBJ2-7 and V is TRBV6-6; 11 bases are shared with TRBD2. The sample was blood. The source is a middle-aged man in good health. The CDR3 bases are TGTGCCAGCAGTTATCGGATAGCGGGGGGGCCCTACGAGCAGTACTTC. It encodes CASSYRIAGGPYEQYF.